One and the same sample provided the 26 T cell receptor beta chains below, sequenced in a study of cytomegalovirus exposure and HLA in healthy donors. PCR used 60 Vbeta primers and 13 Jbeta primers. TCRdb keeps only in-frame clones here, not all; method: immunoSEQ multiplex PCR. The sample holds a few hundred thousand clones, around 90% seen once. The sequenced sample consisted of PBMCs. All receptors derive from a girl aged 2 to 9 in good health and CMV-seronegative.

This chain uses TRBV9 with TRBJ1-2; 8 bases are shared with TRBD1. This CDR3 has 14 residues. The germline V gene has CDR1 SGDLS and CDR2 YYNGEE. Unmatched junction bases numbered 6, after V lost 5 bases and J lost 3 bases. The CDR3 DNA reads TGTGCCAGCAGAAGCCCGGGACAGGACTATGGCTACACCTTC. Translating it yields CASRSPGQDYGYTF.

This chain uses TRBV30 with TRBJ1-6, with 8 bases identical to TRBD1. Trimming at V came to 1 base and at J to 4 bases, leaving 3 bases not matched to a gene. In germline, CDR1 is GTSNPN, CDR2 SVGIG (reference sequence). The CDR3 consists of 15 residues. In nucleotides, the CDR3 is TGTGCCTGGAGTGATGGACAGGGTTATAATTCACCCCTCCACTTT. Protein: CAWSDGQGYNSPLHF.

The gene calls are TRBV6-5 and TRBJ2-3; TRBD1 agrees at 8 bases. The germline gives CDR1 MNHEY, CDR2 SVGAGI. The CDR3 is made up of 15 amino acids. After removal of 6 bases from V and 3 bases from J, the junction contained 8 bases not matched to a gene. CDR3 loop: CASRPRTGSTDTQYF. Here the CDR3 DNA reads TGTGCCAGCAGACCACGGACAGGGTCGACAGATACGCAGTATTTT.

V gene TRBV2 combines with J gene TRBJ1-5, with 12 bases lining up with TRBD1. This CDR3 spans 17 amino acids. J gave up 6 bases and V 5 bases, and 11 bases lay outside the gene matches. Looked up from germline, CDR1 is SNHLY and CDR2 is FYNNEI. This CDR3 reads CASSSIAGTGGSQPQHF. CDR3 sequence (DNA): TGTGCCAGCAGTTCCATCGCCGGGACAGGGGGCAGTCAGCCCCAGCATTTT. The variable domain in full, with the rest retrieved from reference TRBV2 and TRBJ1-5, is EPEVTQTPSHQVTQMGQEVILRCVPISNHLYFYWYRQILGQKVEFLVSFYNNEISEKSEIFDDQFSVERPDGSNFTLKIRSTKLEDSAMYFCASSSIAGTGGSQPQHFGDGTRLSIL.

The chain links TRBV7-3 to TRBJ2-3; 13 bases are shared with TRBD2. The CDR3 runs to 16 residues. The germline V gene encodes CDR1 SGHTA and CDR2 FQGTGA. The J segment lost 5 bases and the V segment lost 2 bases, leaving 4 bases of the junction unmatched. CDR3 in amino acids: CASSLEGLAGLDTQYF. In nucleotides, the CDR3 is TGTGCCAGCAGCTTAGAGGGACTAGCGGGGTTAGATACGCAGTATTTT.

This chain joins TRBV12-5 and TRBJ2-7; 9 nucleotides line up with TRBD1. Trimming cost V 3 bases and J 7 bases; bases outside gene matches: 7. CDR1 and CDR2 from the germline V gene are LGHNT and FRNRAP. The CDR3 runs to 14 residues. The CDR3 is CASGLYRGLGEQYF. The CDR3 DNA is TGTGCTAGTGGTTTATACAGGGGGCTGGGGGAGCAGTACTTC.

The chain carries TRBV7-8 and TRBJ1-2; TRBD1 is a possible D gene (5 bases). From germline, CDR1 is SGHVS and CDR2 FQNEAQ. This CDR3 region has 15 residues. V lost 2 bases, J lost 8 bases, and 18 bases lay in between. As DNA, the CDR3 is TGTGCCAGCAGCTTAATAGACCGTACGGGGGACGGCTACACCTTC. Its protein product is CASSLIDRTGDGYTF.

V is TRBV5-1 and J is TRBJ1-3; TRBD1 agrees at 7 bases. Germline assignment: CDR1 SGHRS and CDR2 YFSETQ. V lost 1 base, J lost 4 bases, and 8 bases stayed unmatched. This CDR3 has 16 residues. CDR3 nucleotides: TGCGCCAGCAGCTTGAAGGGGGCATTGGGAGGAAACACCATATATTTT. Its translation: CASSLKGALGGNTIYF.

A word on this clone: Other nucleotide sequences in the sample specify the same CDR3. The J gene is TRBJ1-2, the V gene TRBV27; 8 bases are a match to TRBD1. The J segment lost 3 bases and the V segment lost 6 bases, leaving 3 bases of the junction unmatched. CDR1 is MNHEY, CDR2 SMNVEV, per germline (reference sequence). The CDR3 contains 13 residues. CDR3 DNA: TGTGCCAGCAGCCTACAGGGGGACTATGGCTACACCTTC. Amino acids: CASSLQGDYGYTF.

The chain joins TRBV11-3 to TRBJ2-2, with no clear D. The CDR3 sequence is 15 residues long. V was clipped by 1 base and J by 1 base, with 7 bases between them. Germline V gene data show CDR1 as SGHNT and CDR2 as YENEEA. This CDR3 is CASSLGLGNTGELFF. In DNA, the CDR3 is TGTGCCAGCAGCTTAGGCCTAGGGAACACCGGGGAGCTGTTTTTT.

The chain has TRBV9 and TRBJ2-3, with 11 bases fitting TRBD2. The ends lost 2 bases at V and 2 bases at J; junction bases unmatched: 4. The CDR3 contains 16 residues. CDR1 and CDR2 (germline): SGDLS, YYNGEE. CDR3 sequence: CASSVELAGVTDTQYF. In DNA, the CDR3 is TGTGCCAGCAGCGTGGAACTAGCGGGAGTCACAGATACGCAGTATTTT.

The chain joins TRBV5-1 to TRBJ2-3, with 16 bases aligning to TRBD2. Trimming removed 4 bases from V and 0 bases from J; junction bases left unmatched: 5. Germline CDR1 is SGHRS and CDR2 is YFSETQ. The CDR3 consists of 18 residues. CDR3 in DNA: TGCGCCAGCAGCACGGGACTAGCGGGAGGGTTTAGCACAGATACGCAGTATTTT. It codes for CASSTGLAGGFSTDTQYF.

This chain joins TRBV4-2 and TRBJ2-1; 16 positions agree with TRBD2. CDR1 and CDR2 from the germline V gene are LGHNA and YNFKEQ. The junction had 8 bases not matched to a gene; V was cut back by 4 bases and J by 8 bases. The CDR3 length is 17 residues. CDR3 region: CASSRAGLAGGIDEQFF. The CDR3 DNA reads as TGTGCCAGCAGCCGTGCGGGACTAGCGGGAGGGATCGATGAGCAGTTCTTC.

The chain carries TRBV19 and TRBJ2-3; D is possibly TRBD2 (5 bases). Per the germline V gene, CDR1 is LNHDA and CDR2 is SQIVND (reference sequence). Trimming removed 3 bases from V and 3 bases from J, with 13 bases in between. This CDR3 comprises 15 residues. The DNA of the CDR3 is TGTGCCAGTAGTATGGGAGACCTATGGACAGATACGCAGTATTTT. It specifies CASSMGDLWTDTQYF.

This clone was picked up one time. The rearrangement joins TRBV19 to TRBJ2-7, with D possibly matching TRBD1 (6 bases). The germline gives CDR1 LNHDA, CDR2 SQIVND (reference sequence). This CDR3 spans 13 amino acids. V gave up 4 bases and J gave up 6 bases, with 13 bases separating them. The CDR3 nucleotides are TGTGCCAGTAGTACAACAGGGATGGGCGAGCAGTACTTC. It translates to CASSTTGMGEQYF.

The genes are TRBV7-9 and TRBJ2-3; 7 positions agree with TRBD2. With V trimmed by 1 base and J by 2 bases, 12 bases remained unmatched. The germline CDR1 and CDR2 sequences are SEHNR and FQNEAQ (reference sequence). This CDR3 region has 18 residues. The CDR3 reads CASSLGALGGIHTDTQYF. CDR3 coding DNA: TGTGCCAGCAGCTTAGGGGCCTTGGGAGGGATACACACAGATACGCAGTATTTT.

This chain joins TRBV19 and TRBJ1-4; no clear D. The CDR3 totals 14 residues. V was clipped by 4 bases and J by 0 bases, with 6 bases between them. Germline-derived CDR1 and CDR2 are LNHDA and SQIVND (reference sequence). The CDR3 bases are TGTGCCAGTAGTAATACTGCAACTAATGAAAAACTGTTTTTT. Protein product: CASSNTATNEKLFF.

This clone occurred once. The J gene is TRBJ2-2, the V gene TRBV18, with TRBD1 matching 12 bases. The CDR3 extends over 19 amino acids. From germline, CDR1 is KGHSH and CDR2 LQKENI. V shed 3 bases, J shed 3 bases, and the junction held 11 bases outside the gene matches. This chain's CDR3 is CASSPGPGQGAGDTGELFF. CDR3 in DNA: TGTGCCAGCTCACCCGGACCGGGACAGGGGGCAGGTGACACCGGGGAGCTGTTTTTT.

The rearrangement joins TRBV6-1 to TRBJ1-6; D is possibly TRBD1 (5 bases). Between the trimmed V and J ends, which lost 7 bases and 6 bases, there was a span of 7 bases. This CDR3 is 12 amino acids long. Germline V gene sequence: CDR1 MNHNS, CDR2 SASEGT. The CDR3 DNA reads as TGTGCCAGCAAGGGGTCTAATTCACCCCTCCACTTT. This translates into CASKGSNSPLHF.

V usage is TRBV6-5 and J usage is TRBJ2-5; 8 nucleotides match TRBD2. Unmatched junction bases numbered 8, after V lost 6 bases and J lost 5 bases. CDR1 is MNHEY and CDR2 is SVGAGI in the germline V gene. The CDR3 covers 14 residues. CDR3 nucleotides: TGTGCCAGCAGGGAACGGGGGGGCTGGGAGACCCAGTACTTC. Translation: CASRERGGWETQYF.

The chain recombines TRBV9 with TRBJ2-1, with 9 positions matching TRBD1. The germline V gene encodes CDR1 SGDLS and CDR2 YYNGEE. The J segment lost 5 bases and the V segment lost 4 bases, leaving 7 bases of the junction unmatched. This CDR3 spans 15 amino acids. CDR3 DNA sequence: TGTGCCAGCAGCACTTCCGGGACAGGGAACAATGAGCAGTTCTTC. This gives the protein CASSTSGTGNNEQFF.

This clone has a single count. This chain connects TRBV2 to TRBJ2-3; D may be TRBD2 (6 bases). The ends were cut back, 11 bases at V and 1 base at J, with 16 bases in the middle. This CDR3 has 14 amino acids. The germline V gene has CDR1 SNHLY and CDR2 FYNNEI. The CDR3, as DNA: TGTGCCGACTTTCCGGGACTCGGCACAGATACGCAGTATTTT. Amino acid sequence: CADFPGLGTDTQYF.

The V gene is TRBV6-5, the J gene TRBJ2-7; D perhaps matches TRBD1 (6 bases). This CDR3 is 13 amino acids long. The V end lost 7 bases, the J end lost 6 bases, and 16 bases lay between the germline ends. Germline CDR1 is MNHEY and CDR2 is SVGAGI. CDR3 protein: CASNYGRGSEQYF. The CDR3 nucleotides read TGTGCCAGCAACTATGGAAGGGGGAGCGAGCAGTACTTC.

The CDR3 here is CASSLAREQYF. CDR3 DNA: TGTGCCAGCAGCTTAGCTAGAGAGCAGTACTTC. The chain carries TRBV7-8 and TRBJ2-7; D is uncertain. Germline values: CDR1 SGHVS, CDR2 FQNEAQ. The V end lost 0 bases, the J end lost 7 bases, and 4 bases lay between the germline ends. The length of the CDR3 is 11 residues.

This chain joins TRBV5-4 and TRBJ1-4; a possible D gene is TRBD1 (5 bases). Trimming removed 4 bases at V and 0 bases at J, with 16 bases between. The CDR3 is 17 amino acids. Germline lookup yields CDR1 SGHNT and CDR2 YYREEE (reference sequence). For the CDR3, the DNA is TGTGCCAGCAGCCTAACAGGATTCAGTTCAACTAATGAAAAACTGTTTTTT. This sequence encodes CASSLTGFSSTNEKLFF.

This chain uses TRBV19 with TRBJ1-5; no clear D gene. Germline V CDR1 and CDR2: LNHDA, SQIVND (reference sequence). Trimming stripped 3 bases from V and 4 bases from J, with 10 bases between. The CDR3 is made up of 14 amino acids. The CDR3 is CASSISLRNQPQHF. The DNA for the CDR3 is TGTGCCAGTAGTATCAGTCTCCGTAATCAGCCCCAGCATTTT.